This TCR beta chain was identified in a study of T cells expressing NK-cell markers. Turning to the study itself: One of eight sequenced donors was HCMV-seronegative; the other seven were seropositive.

Libraries used 5'RACE template switching adding universal primer site and UMIs. Following a re-call of the 5' RACE reads, TCRdb has one entry per CDR3 protein and lacks DNA. In all, the sample yields 500,000 to 600,000 distinct CDR3 sequences. Note on this clonotype: As yet, its antigen is unknown.

General study results and limits: A handful of donors likewise had their CD3+CD56-NKG2C+ fraction led by these clonotypes. Among CD8+ T cells from about 6 donors, dominant NKG2C+ clonotypes accounted for about 1.0-7.0%.

The CDR3 consists of 17 residues. Per the germline V gene, CDR1 is SEHNR and CDR2 is FQNEAQ (reference sequence). The sequence derives from a man aged 18-30 years in good health. This chain uses TRBV7-9 with TRBJ2-2; TCRdb indicates TRBD1, and absent DNA this call remains unverified. The sequenced sample was blood T cells: a sorted CD56 or NKG2C T cell subset, CD4+ or CD8+ T cells, or bulk PBMC T cells (not recorded which). CDR3 sequence: CASIRTEDYFNTGELFF. The variable domain in full, with the rest retrieved from reference TRBV7-9 and TRBJ2-2, is DTGVSQNPRHKITKRGQNVTFRCDPISEHNRLYWYRQTLGQGPEFLTYFQNEAQLEKSRLLSDRFSAERPKGSFSTLEIQRTEQGDSAMYLCASIRTEDYFNTGELFFGEGSRLTVL.